The 16 T cell receptor beta chains below all came from one sample that was sequenced in a study of T-cell memory formation after mild COVID-19. One entry per CDR3 protein results from TCRdb running MiXCR on the 5' RACE reads. The sample comprises approximately 430,000 distinct CDR3 sequences, about a quarter of which are singletons, and under 15% rests with the top ten. The sample consisted of PBMCs or a T cell subset sorted from them (not recorded which). Receptors were obtained from an adult woman who had mild COVID-19 (a few samples of this study predate the infection). Cell type and time point are not known.

This clonotype has more than one count but fewer than ten. The gene calls are TRBV6-2 or TRBV6-3 and TRBJ1-1; a weak D match, TRBD1 (5 bases). V was cut by 8 bases and J by 0 bases, with 10 bases left in between. This CDR3 comprises 13 residues. CDR1 is MNHEY and CDR2 is SVGEGT in the germline V gene. Here the CDR3 reads CASLRQMNTEAFF. The CDR3 region has the DNA TGTGCCAGCTTAAGACAGATGAACACTGAAGCTTTCTTT.

This clonotype has more than one count but fewer than ten. The CDR3 loop is CASSVGTIYNEELFF. Written as DNA, the CDR3 is TGTGCCAGCAGCGTAGGAACTATATATAATGAGGAACTGTTTTTT. V and J are TRBV9 and TRBJ1-4, with D uncertain. The CDR3 covers 15 residues. Germline assignment: CDR1 SGDLS and CDR2 YYNGEE. Trimming stripped 0 bases from V and 12 bases from J, with 18 bases between. Combining the CDR3 with reference TRBV9 and TRBJ1-4 gives the whole variable domain DSGVTQTPKHLITATGQRVTLRCSPRSGDLSVYWYQQSLDQGLQFLIQYYNGEERAKGNILERFSAQQFPDLHSELNLSSLELGDSALYFCASSVGTIYNEELFFGSGTQLSVL.

This clonotype has only a few counts. The chain couples TRBV5-1 to TRBJ1-1; TRBD1 matches 7 bases. The CDR3 runs to 15 residues. Germline V gene sequence: CDR1 SGHRS, CDR2 YFSETQ. Germline trimming cut 4 bases from V and 3 bases from J; bases unmatched to any gene: 9. This CDR3 is CASSRRRTGDTEAFF. CDR3 nucleotide sequence: TGCGCCAGCAGCCGAAGGCGAACAGGGGACACTGAAGCTTTCTTT.

CDR3 region: CASSVRSTEAFF. CDR3 coding DNA: TGTGCCAGCAGCGTCAGGAGTACTGAAGCTTTCTTT. This chain connects TRBV9 to TRBJ1-1, with no clear D. The CDR3 is made up of 12 amino acids. Germline V gene data show CDR1 as SGDLS and CDR2 as YYNGEE. V was pared by 2 bases and J by 5 bases, with 7 bases between.

This clonotype was counted between two and nine times. This chain links TRBV6-2 or TRBV6-3 with TRBJ2-7; 9 nucleotides match TRBD1. This CDR3 spans 15 amino acids. CDR1 and CDR2 (germline): MNHEY, SVGEGT. Trimming at V came to 5 bases and at J to 2 bases, leaving 7 bases not matched to a gene. The CDR3 DNA sequence: TGTGCCAGCAGTCCTGACAGGGGGACTACCTACGAGCAGTACTTC. Its translation: CASSPDRGTTYEQYF.

This chain connects TRBV12-3 or TRBV12-4 to TRBJ2-7, with D possibly being TRBD2 (6 bases). Trimming stripped 8 bases from V and 0 bases from J, with 20 bases between. The CDR3 loop spans 16 amino acids. In DNA form, the CDR3 reads TGTGCCAGCGGCTACTCTGCGGGGCCCAGCTCCTACGAGCAGTACTTC. Translating it yields CASGYSAGPSSYEQYF.

J is TRBJ1-1 and V is TRBV5-1; D unclear. The CDR3 is made up of 16 amino acids. V shed 0 bases and J shed 0 bases, with 12 bases lying between them. From germline, CDR1 is SGHRS and CDR2 YFSETQ. CDR3 region: CASSLGTALMNTEAFF. Written as DNA, the CDR3 is TGCGCCAGCAGCTTGGGGACGGCACTCATGAACACTGAAGCTTTCTTT.

The J gene is TRBJ2-7, the V gene TRBV11-2; 7 bases align to TRBD2. CDR3 length: 13 residues. Germline CDR1 SGHAT, CDR2 FQNNGV. V lost 5 bases to trimming and J lost 6 bases; unmatched junction nucleotides: 7. The CDR3 here is CASSPQREGEQYF. DNA for the CDR3: TGTGCCAGCAGCCCCCAGCGGGAAGGCGAGCAGTACTTC.

V usage is TRBV7-9 and J usage is TRBJ2-7; D might be TRBD1 (5 bases). V was pared by 7 bases and J by 3 bases, with 13 bases between. CDR1 and CDR2 from the germline V gene are SEHNR and FQNEAQ (reference sequence). This CDR3 has 13 residues. The CDR3 DNA reads TGTGCCAGCACCTGGGGCAGAAACTACGAGCAGTACTTC. Translation: CASTWGRNYEQYF. The whole variable domain, filled in from reference TRBV7-9 and TRBJ2-7, reads DTGVSQNPRHKITKRGQNVTFRCDPISEHNRLYWYRQTLGQGPEFLTYFQNEAQLEKSRLLSDRFSAERPKGSFSTLEIQRTEQGDSAMYLCASTWGRNYEQYFGPGTRLTVT.

The V call is TRBV6-7, the J call TRBJ1-5; D remains ambiguous. TRBV6-7 carries the ORF label, with uncertain function. The CDR3 length is 16 residues. V was cut by 8 bases and J by 4 bases, with 21 bases left in between. The chain's CDR3 is CASSLGNMGNNQPQHF. The CDR3 bases are TGTGCCAGCTCCCTCGGTAACATGGGGAATAATCAGCCCCAGCATTTT.

The chain joins TRBV5-1 to TRBJ1-1; D is unclear. The CDR3 has 11 residues. Trimming took 4 bases from V and 0 from J, leaving 1 base between them. The germline V gene encodes CDR1 SGHRS and CDR2 YFSETQ. The CDR3 nucleotides are TGCGCCAGCAGCGTGAACACTGAAGCTTTCTTT. Amino acids: CASSVNTEAFF.

This clonotype was seen only a few times. V is TRBV20-1 and J is TRBJ2-2; D perhaps matches TRBD2 (5 bases). Germline V CDR1 and CDR2: DFQATT, SNEGSKA (reference sequence). V was shortened by 0 bases and J by 3 bases, with 11 bases between the two germline ends. The CDR3 length is 15 residues. The CDR3: CSARDLGADTGELFF. CDR3 nucleotides: TGCAGTGCTAGAGATTTGGGAGCGGACACCGGGGAGCTGTTTTTT.

This chain uses TRBV15 with TRBJ2-7; TRBD1 aligns across 8 bases. J was trimmed by 5 bases and V by 5 bases; bases with no gene match: 11. The CDR3 has 15 amino acids. The germline V gene encodes CDR1 LNHNV and CDR2 YYDKDF (reference sequence). CDR3 residues: CATSLGQEPLHEQYF. As DNA, the CDR3 is TGTGCCACCAGCTTGGGACAGGAGCCCCTCCACGAGCAGTACTTC.

This clonotype was counted ten times or more. The chain combines TRBV11-3 with TRBJ2-1; 8 bases are a match to TRBD2. V lost 4 bases and J lost 2; bases outside the gene matches: 4. CDR3 length: 15 residues. Germline CDR1 SGHNT, CDR2 YENEEA. In nucleotides, the CDR3 is TGTGCCAGCAGCTATAGCGGGGATACCTACAATGAGCAGTTCTTC. This encodes CASSYSGDTYNEQFF.

This clonotype was seen a single time. The V call is TRBV4-3, the J call TRBJ2-3, with TRBD2 identical over 8 bases. Trimming cost V 4 bases and J 3 bases; bases outside gene matches: 6. The CDR3 consists of 15 residues. Germline loops: CDR1 LGHNA, CDR2 YSLEER. CDR3 sequence (DNA): TGCGCCAGCAGCCGCTCGCAGCGGGAGACAGATACGCAGTATTTT. Its translation is CASSRSQRETDTQYF.

The V call is TRBV25-1, the J call TRBJ2-7; the D call may be TRBD1 or TRBD2 (5 bases each). Germline V gene lookup returns CDR1 MGHDK and CDR2 SYGVNS. The CDR3 spans 16 residues. The V end was cut by 3 bases, the J end by 0 bases, with 15 bases between. The CDR3 loop reads CASSDWGTASSYEQYF. The CDR3 nucleotides are TGTGCCAGCAGTGATTGGGGGACGGCGAGCTCCTACGAGCAGTACTTC.